This TCR beta chain originates from a study of cytomegalovirus exposure and HLA in healthy donors. The V gene's germline CDR1 is LNHDA and CDR2 SQIVND (reference sequence). This CDR3 has 16 residues. Unmatched junction bases numbered 14, after V lost 8 bases and J lost 2 bases. Use of 60 Vbeta and 13 Jbeta primers characterized the PCR. Repertoires were generated with immunoSEQ multiplex PCR, while TCRdb's copy carries only in-frame clones and drops some. The sample contains approximately 190,000 clones, 12% of which appear only once. This clone was counted a few times. The chain recombines TRBV19 with TRBJ2-7; TRBD2 aligns across 8 bases. Sample: PBMCs. This clonotype was obtained from a man aged 50 to 60 in good health and CMV-seropositive. CDR3 nucleotide sequence: TGTGCCAGTCGCGCACGGGGGGGCGACGACGCCTACGAGCAGTACTTC. Translated, it gives CASRARGGDDAYEQYF.